Below, 17 T cell receptor beta chains from the same sample are listed, as sequenced in a study of cytomegalovirus exposure and HLA in healthy donors. The PCR employed 60 Vbeta primers together with 13 Jbeta primers. Assay used: immunoSEQ multiplex PCR; TCRdb lists only in-frame clones, some missing. The sample has 150,000 to 190,000 clones, roughly 80% seen once. The sample taken for sequencing was PBMCs. Receptor source: a woman in her fifties or sixties in good health and CMV-seropositive.

The chain uses TRBV5-6 and TRBJ2-3; 8 bases fit TRBD2. CDR3 length equals 15 residues. With V trimmed by 4 bases and J by 0 bases, 4 bases remained unmatched. CDR1 and CDR2 from the germline V gene are SGHDT and YYEEEE. The CDR3 loop is CASSPIAGSTDTQYF. The DNA for the CDR3 is TGTGCCAGCAGCCCTATAGCGGGGAGCACAGATACGCAGTATTTT.

The chain carries TRBV2 and TRBJ1-2, with TRBD1 matching 11 bases. The length of the CDR3 is 14 residues. CDR1 and CDR2 (germline): SNHLY, FYNNEI. J was trimmed by 5 bases and V by 9 bases; bases with no gene match: 8. CDR3 residues: CARGRTGGEYGYTF. The CDR3 nucleotides read TGTGCCAGGGGAAGGACAGGGGGCGAGTATGGCTACACCTTC.

The V and J genes are TRBV6-1 and TRBJ1-2, with 7 bases lining up with TRBD1. Per the germline V gene, CDR1 is MNHNS and CDR2 is SASEGT. V was pared by 6 bases and J by 2 bases, with 6 bases of the junction left unmatched. This CDR3 is built from 14 residues. The CDR3 DNA reads as TGTGCCAGCAGGGACCCGGGACAGAACTATGGCTACACCTTC. Its translation is CASRDPGQNYGYTF.

This CDR3 reads CASRLGLSSNEQFF. CDR3 DNA sequence: TGTGCCAGCAGATTAGGTCTCTCTAGCAACGAGCAGTTCTTC. V and J are TRBV27 and TRBJ2-1; tentative D call: TRBD2 (5 bases). V was trimmed by 6 bases and J by 10 bases, leaving 19 bases between them. The CDR3 covers 14 residues. Germline V gene sequence: CDR1 MNHEY, CDR2 SMNVEV (reference sequence).

The chain combines TRBV7-9 with TRBJ2-2, with 7 bases that match TRBD2. The CDR3 is made up of 15 amino acids. Per the germline V gene, CDR1 is SEHNR and CDR2 is FQNEAQ (reference sequence). J was trimmed by 0 bases and V by 5 bases; bases with no gene match: 3. CDR3: CASSPGTTNTGELFF. The CDR3 coding sequence is TGTGCCAGCAGCCCGGGGACTACGAACACCGGGGAGCTGTTTTTT.

This clone turned up a few times. The chain is built from TRBV29-1 and TRBJ2-7; TRBD1 matches at 9 bases. Germline loops: CDR1 SQVTM, CDR2 ANQGSEA. CDR3 length equals 13 residues. Unmatched junction bases numbered 8, after V lost 6 bases and J lost 5 bases. Here the CDR3 DNA reads TGCAGCGTAGCACCGGGACAGGGAAACGAGCAGTACTTC. It yields the protein CSVAPGQGNEQYF.

This sequence joins TRBV28 and TRBJ2-2; D possibly corresponds to TRBD2 (5 bases). The CDR3 covers 17 residues. CDR1 is MDHEN and CDR2 is SYDVKM in the germline V gene. Trimming pared 1 base from V and 4 bases from J, leaving 16 bases between. The CDR3 is CASSLFGMRLPTGELFF. As DNA, the CDR3 is TGTGCCAGCAGTTTATTCGGGATGAGGCTCCCCACCGGGGAGCTGTTTTTT.

The chain carries TRBV4-3 and TRBJ1-6; 7 bases line up with TRBD1. Per germline, CDR1 LGHNA and CDR2 YSLEER. The CDR3 spans 17 residues. J gave up 0 bases and V 5 bases, and 7 bases lay outside the gene matches. This CDR3 is CASSSETGSSYNSPLHF. CDR3 sequence (DNA): TGCGCCAGCAGCAGTGAGACAGGGAGCTCCTATAATTCACCCCTCCACTTT.

The V gene is TRBV5-8, the J gene TRBJ2-3; no definite D call. CDR1 is SGHTS and CDR2 is YDEGEE in the germline V gene. CDR3 length: 16 residues. Trimming took 4 bases from V and 0 from J, leaving 15 bases between them. The CDR3 protein is CASSPVASSSTDTQYF. CDR3 DNA: TGTGCCAGCAGCCCCGTGGCCTCCTCTAGCACAGATACGCAGTATTTT.

The CDR3 loop is CASSPMTGDTGELFF. The CDR3 DNA follows: TGTGCCAGCAGCCCTATGACAGGGGACACCGGGGAGCTGTTTTTT. The rearrangement links TRBV7-9 to TRBJ2-2; 8 bases fit TRBD1. This CDR3 is built from 15 residues. V was pared by 5 bases and J by 3 bases, with 5 bases of the junction left unmatched. Germline CDR1 reads SEHNR; CDR2 reads FQNEAQ (reference sequence).

CDR3 sequence reads: CASSLGGASYGYTF. CDR3 bases: TGTGCCAGCAGCTTGGGGGGGGCGAGCTATGGCTACACCTTC. V gene TRBV6-6 combines with J gene TRBJ1-2, with D maybe TRBD1 (6 bases). CDR3 length: 14 amino acids. V dropped 6 bases and J dropped 4 bases, with 15 bases sitting between them. From germline, CDR1 is MNHNY and CDR2 SVGAGI (reference sequence).

This clone was counted only a few times. This rearrangement joins TRBV6-6 to TRBJ1-1; the D is unclear. V gave up 4 bases and J gave up 11 bases, with 14 bases separating them. This CDR3 comprises 12 residues. Germline V gene data show CDR1 as MNHNY and CDR2 as SVGAGI (reference sequence). The DNA for the CDR3 is TGTGCCAGCAGTTCTTTGGACTGGCGGGCTTTCTTT. It is translated as CASSSLDWRAFF.

The rearrangement joins TRBV6-6 to TRBJ1-1; possibly TRBD1 for D (5 bases). Germline assignment: CDR1 MNHNY and CDR2 SVGAGI (reference sequence). The CDR3 has 15 residues. Trimming removed 2 bases from V and 1 base from J, with 11 bases in between. CDR3: CASSYGQLWNTEAFF. CDR3 DNA sequence: TGTGCCAGCAGTTACGGACAACTTTGGAACACTGAAGCTTTCTTT.

This chain connects TRBV30 to TRBJ2-7, with TRBD2 as a possible D gene (6 bases). The length of the CDR3 is 13 residues. The germline gives CDR1 GTSNPN, CDR2 SVGIG (reference sequence). V gave up 8 bases and J gave up 5 bases, with 19 bases separating them. The CDR3: CALEGTGKDEQYF. For the CDR3, the DNA is TGTGCCCTGGAGGGGACGGGGAAAGACGAGCAGTACTTC.

This clone was detected once. The rearrangement joins TRBV5-4 to TRBJ1-1; 8 nucleotides align to TRBD1. The germline CDR1 and CDR2 sequences are SGHNT and YYREEE (reference sequence). The CDR3 extends over 15 amino acids. V trimming: 3 bases; J trimming: 4 bases; junction bases outside the gene matches: 8. Here the CDR3 reads CASSSQGQGLTEAFF. CDR3 bases: TGTGCCAGCAGCTCTCAAGGACAGGGCCTCACTGAAGCTTTCTTT.

This chain connects TRBV5-6 to TRBJ1-2; D is perhaps TRBD1 (5 bases). This CDR3 region has 16 residues. V gave up 1 base and J gave up 0 bases, with 13 bases separating them. CDR1 is SGHDT and CDR2 is YYEEEE in the germline V gene. The CDR3 loop is CASSLLGGAANYGYTF. The CDR3, as DNA: TGTGCCAGCAGCTTGCTTGGTGGGGCGGCTAACTATGGCTACACCTTC.

This chain connects TRBV4-1 to TRBJ1-2; unclear D gene. V dropped 3 bases and J dropped 6 bases, with 11 bases sitting between them. There are 13 residues in the CDR3. Per the germline V gene, CDR1 is MGHRA and CDR2 is YSYEKL. As DNA, the CDR3 is TGCGCCAGCAGCCAGGGCAGGAGGGATGGCTACACCTTC. Its protein is CASSQGRRDGYTF.